The 14 T cell receptor beta chains below come from one sample, sequenced in a study of CD8+ T cells in alopecia areata. Sequencing templates came from extracted RNA that was reverse transcribed into cDNA. Here immunoSEQ multiplex PCR was the method, and the copy in TCRdb shows in-frame clones only, minus some. The sample lists some 130,000 clones, more than 40% occurring once. Treatment defined: oral pan-JAK inhibitor, 5-10 mg twice daily. The specimen was CD4+ T cells sorted from blood, collected at week 4, from a patient treated with tofacitinib. The receptor source for this set is a human donor with alopecia areata.

This clone was seen a handful of times. J is TRBJ1-1 and V is TRBV2; D is uncertain. This CDR3 region has 12 residues. Trimming left V 7 bases short and J 1 base short, with 7 bases between. Germline CDR1 and CDR2: SNHLY and FYNNEI. The CDR3 DNA is TGTGCCAGCAAGGAGCAGAACACTGAAGCTTTCTTT. Translating it yields CASKEQNTEAFF.

The rearrangement links TRBV7-2 to TRBJ2-5, with TRBD2 matching over 13 bases. This CDR3 comprises 16 residues. J gave up 5 bases and V 1 base, and 4 bases lay outside the gene matches. Per germline, CDR1 SGHTA and CDR2 FQGNSA. The CDR3 sequence is CASSLVVTSGGETQYF. The CDR3 bases are TGTGCCAGCAGCTTAGTGGTGACTAGCGGGGGGGAGACCCAGTACTTC.

The rearrangement links TRBV30 to TRBJ1-6, with D uncertain. Germline V gene data show CDR1 as GTSNPN and CDR2 as SVGIG (reference sequence). This CDR3 is 13 amino acids long. Trimming left V 2 bases short and J 7 bases short, with 9 bases between. CDR3 amino acids: CAWSLQPNSPLHF. CDR3 DNA sequence: TGTGCCTGGAGTCTACAGCCCAATTCACCCCTCCACTTT.

This clone was seen only a few times. This chain uses TRBV29-1 with TRBJ2-2, with 8 bases identical to TRBD1. The CDR3 runs to 15 residues. From germline, CDR1 is SQVTM and CDR2 ANQGSEA. Trimming removed 6 bases from V and 1 base from J; junction bases left unmatched: 7. This chain's CDR3 is CSVEKGTGNTGELFF. CDR3 DNA: TGCAGCGTCGAAAAGGGGACAGGGAACACCGGGGAGCTGTTTTTT.

The chain uses TRBV25-1 and TRBJ1-3; TRBD1 might be the D (6 bases). The V gene's germline CDR1 is MGHDK and CDR2 SYGVNS. The V and J ends lost 6 bases and 2 bases respectively, with 14 bases between them. The length of the CDR3 is 15 residues. The CDR3 coding sequence is TGTGCCAGCAGCCACCCACAGGGCACTGGAAACACCATATATTTT. Amino acid sequence: CASSHPQGTGNTIYF.

This chain joins TRBV4-2 and TRBJ1-2; possibly TRBD1 for D (5 bases). Germline CDR1 reads LGHNA; CDR2 reads YNFKEQ. Trimming left V 0 bases short and J 11 bases short, with 10 bases between. This CDR3 is 12 amino acids long. CDR3 residues: CASSQDFRGYTF. CDR3 bases: TGTGCCAGCAGCCAAGATTTCCGGGGGTACACCTTC.

The rearrangement uses TRBV30 and TRBJ2-5; D perhaps matches TRBD1 (5 bases). Germline V gene lookup returns CDR1 GTSNPN and CDR2 SVGIG (reference sequence). There are 15 residues in the CDR3. The V end lost 1 base, the J end lost 5 bases, and 17 bases lay between the germline ends. The CDR3 here is CAWSAPPAQVETQYF. CDR3 nucleotide sequence: TGTGCCTGGAGTGCCCCCCCTGCACAGGTGGAGACCCAGTACTTC.

J is TRBJ2-2 and V is TRBV9, with D uncertain. Trimming took off 3 bases at V and 2 bases at J, with 11 bases between the two ends. Germline loops: CDR1 SGDLS, CDR2 YYNGEE. The CDR3 length is 15 residues. CDR3 residues: CASSARRYNTGELFF. The CDR3 DNA reads TGTGCCAGCAGCGCCCGCCGATATAACACCGGGGAGCTGTTTTTT.

The CDR3 sequence: CASSRQGTTDTQYF. CDR3 coding DNA: TGCGCCAGCAGTCGCCAGGGGACGACAGATACGCAGTATTTT. The genes are TRBV5-1 and TRBJ2-3; D may be TRBD1 (6 bases). V lost 5 bases to trimming and J lost 3 bases, with 13 bases between them. Per the germline V gene, CDR1 is SGHRS and CDR2 is YFSETQ. CDR3 length: 14 residues.

V usage is TRBV30 and J usage is TRBJ2-1; D uncertain. V gave up 1 base and J gave up 5 bases, with 9 bases separating them. Looked up from germline, CDR1 is GTSNPN and CDR2 is SVGIG (reference sequence). This CDR3 is built from 13 residues. The CDR3 sequence is CAWSGPGDNEQFF. As DNA, the CDR3 is TGTGCCTGGAGTGGCCCCGGAGACAATGAGCAGTTCTTC. Combining the CDR3 with reference TRBV30 and TRBJ2-1 gives the whole variable domain SQTIHQWPATLVQPVGSPLSLECTVEGTSNPNLYWYRQAAGRGLQLLFYSVGIGQISSEVPQNLSASRPQDRQFILSSKKLLLSDSGFYLCAWSGPGDNEQFFGPGTRLTVL.

The chain combines TRBV29-1 with TRBJ2-5, with a tentative D call TRBD2 (7 bases). The germline V gene encodes CDR1 SQVTM and CDR2 ANQGSEA. This CDR3 contains 14 residues. V lost 7 bases, J lost 4 bases, and 19 bases lay in between. The CDR3 protein is CSAARGGHGETQYF. The CDR3 DNA reads as TGCAGCGCCGCCCGCGGGGGCCACGGAGAGACCCAGTACTTC.

The V call is TRBV7-2, the J call TRBJ2-7; D is ambiguous. The CDR3 is made up of 12 amino acids. V was cut by 2 bases and J by 4 bases, with 6 bases left in between. Germline V CDR1 and CDR2: SGHTA, FQGNSA. In nucleotides, the CDR3 is TGTGCCAGCAGCTTATCAGTGTACGAGCAGTACTTC. Its protein product is CASSLSVYEQYF.

The genes are TRBV30 and TRBJ2-3, with no clear D. V was trimmed by 4 bases and J by 7 bases, leaving 15 bases between them. CDR1 and CDR2 (germline): GTSNPN, SVGIG (reference sequence). CDR3 size: 13 residues. The CDR3, as DNA: TGTGCCTGGACCCTTCTGGCGGTAAATACGCAGTATTTT. Translated, it gives CAWTLLAVNTQYF. Full variable domain (outside the CDR3, taken from reference TRBV30 and TRBJ2-3): SQTIHQWPATLVQPVGSPLSLECTVEGTSNPNLYWYRQAAGRGLQLLFYSVGIGQISSEVPQNLSASRPQDRQFILSSKKLLLSDSGFYLCAWTLLAVNTQYFGPGTRLTVL.

The chain recombines TRBV9 with TRBJ2-6; D gene uncertain. In germline, CDR1 is SGDLS, CDR2 YYNGEE. The CDR3 consists of 16 residues. The V and J ends lost 2 bases and 0 bases respectively, with 9 bases between them. In DNA, the CDR3 is TGTGCCAGCAGCGTCACAGACTCCTCTGGGGCCAACGTCCTGACTTTC. Amino acids: CASSVTDSSGANVLTF.